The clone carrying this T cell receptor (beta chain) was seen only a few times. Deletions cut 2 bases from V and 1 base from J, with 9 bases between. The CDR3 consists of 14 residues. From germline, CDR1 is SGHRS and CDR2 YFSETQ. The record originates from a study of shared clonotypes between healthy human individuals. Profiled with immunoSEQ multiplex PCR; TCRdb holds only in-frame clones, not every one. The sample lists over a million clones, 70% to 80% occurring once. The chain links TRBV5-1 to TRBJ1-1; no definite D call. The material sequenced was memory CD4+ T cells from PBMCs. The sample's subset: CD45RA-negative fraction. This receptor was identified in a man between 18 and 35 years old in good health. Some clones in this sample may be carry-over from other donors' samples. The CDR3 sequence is CASSFRTGNTEAFF. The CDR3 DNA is TGCGCCAGCAGCTTCCGGACGGGGAACACTGAAGCTTTCTTT.